This T cell receptor beta chain was recovered during a study of cytomegalovirus exposure and HLA in healthy donors. Broader study findings: Looking again later, the authors saw that most CMV-associated TCR beta chains seemed HLA-restricted. As was reported, the classifier diagnosed cytomegalovirus status with high specificity and sensitivity.

PCR used 60 Vbeta primers and 13 Jbeta primers. Assay: immunoSEQ multiplex PCR; the TCRdb copy retains only in-frame clones and omits some. This table has some 120,000 clones, 60% to 85% appearing once. This CDR3 contains 13 residues. Trimming stripped 1 base from V and 10 bases from J, with 11 bases between. The germline gives CDR1 SEHNR, CDR2 FQNEAQ (reference sequence). The table lists this clone with a few counts. The antigen is undetermined. Source material: PBMCs. The clonotype originates from a woman aged 40 to 50 in good health and CMV-seropositive. The gene calls are TRBV7-9 and TRBJ2-1; no clear D gene. The CDR3 region is CASSLVADFEQFF. For the CDR3, the DNA is TGTGCCAGCAGCTTAGTGGCCGACTTCGAGCAGTTCTTC.